The 29 T cell receptor beta chains given below trace back to one sample, sequenced in a study of early T cells in non-severe SARS-CoV-2 infection. TCRdb reprocessed the 5' RACE reads with MiXCR, giving one entry per CDR3 protein. The profile shows roughly 50,000 distinct CDR3 sequences, approximately 7.6% of them singletons. The specimen was whole blood. These receptors originate from an adult who was a healthcare worker with PCR-confirmed SARS-CoV-2 infection or an uninfected control (not recorded which).

This clonotype was found a few times. V is TRBV5-4 and J is TRBJ2-2; 11 nucleotides match TRBD1. Germline lookup yields CDR1 SGHNT and CDR2 YYREEE (reference sequence). This CDR3 contains 16 residues. V was pared by 1 base and J by 4 bases, with 3 bases of the junction left unmatched. CDR3 DNA: TGTGCCAGCAGCTTGCCGGACAGGGGGCGCACCGGGGAGCTGTTTTTT. This gives the protein CASSLPDRGRTGELFF. Based on the CDR3 plus reference TRBV5-4 and TRBJ2-2, the full variable domain is ETGVTQSPTHLIKTRGQQVTLRCSSQSGHNTVSWYQQALGQGPQFIFQYYREEENGRGNFPPRFSGLQFPNYSSELNVNALELDDSALYLCASSLPDRGRTGELFFGEGSRLTVL.

J is TRBJ2-7 and V is TRBV7-2; perhaps TRBD2 as D (5 bases). The length of the CDR3 is 14 residues. Between the trimmed V and J ends, which lost 3 bases and 2 bases, there was a span of 11 bases. Germline CDR1 SGHTA, CDR2 FQGNSA. Here the CDR3 DNA reads TGTGCCAGCAGCTTCCGGGGAGAAACCTACGAGCAGTACTTC. It codes for CASSFRGETYEQYF.

This clonotype has ten or more counts. The CDR3 DNA follows: TGTGCCTGGAGTGTACGGGGGGCGAACACCGGGGAGCTGTTTTTT. Translation gives CAWSVRGANTGELFF. The chain links TRBV30 to TRBJ2-2; TRBD2 matches at 7 bases. This CDR3 spans 15 amino acids. Germline V gives CDR1 GTSNPN, CDR2 SVGIG (reference sequence). V lost 0 bases, J lost 0 bases, and 1 base stayed unmatched.

This chain's CDR3 is CASKTPTGVEAFF. In nucleotides, the CDR3 is TGCGCCAGCAAAACACCGACGGGGGTTGAAGCTTTCTTT. The rearrangement joins TRBV5-1 to TRBJ1-1, with D tentatively TRBD1 (5 bases). Germline CDR1 and CDR2: SGHRS and YFSETQ. The V gene lost 6 bases and the J gene lost 7 bases, with 16 bases spanning the gap. This CDR3 region has 13 residues.

CDR3 sequence reads: CAWALAGSTDTQYF. CDR3 sequence (DNA): TGTGCCTGGGCACTAGCGGGGTCAACAGATACGCAGTATTTT. The chain employs TRBV30 and TRBJ2-3, with 10 bases matching TRBD2. The CDR3 length is 14 residues. The V and J ends lost 5 bases and 3 bases, in that order; junction bases with no gene match: 5. Germline-derived CDR1 and CDR2 are GTSNPN and SVGIG (reference sequence).

V and J are TRBV24-1 and TRBJ2-7; D is perhaps TRBD2 (5 bases). The length of the CDR3 is 16 residues. The germline V gene encodes CDR1 KGHDR and CDR2 SFDVKD. Trimming removed 4 bases from V and 4 bases from J, with 19 bases in between. CDR3 sequence: CATSEAVTTAIYEQYF. The CDR3 DNA follows: TGTGCCACCAGTGAAGCTGTGACTACCGCCATATACGAGCAGTACTTC.

The V call is TRBV20-1, the J call TRBJ2-1, with D perhaps matching TRBD1 (5 bases). There are 13 residues in the CDR3. Trimming cost V 1 base and J 4 bases, with 8 bases left between them. Germline assignment: CDR1 DFQATT and CDR2 SNEGSKA (reference sequence). CDR3 region: CSARVGEYNEQFF. For the CDR3, the DNA is TGCAGTGCTAGAGTAGGGGAATACAATGAGCAGTTCTTC.

The V call is TRBV6-8, the J call TRBJ2-5; no reliable D call. CDR3 size: 14 residues. The germline V gene has CDR1 MNHGY and CDR2 SAAAGT. V lost 3 bases to trimming and J lost 1 base, with 9 bases between them. The CDR3 loop is CASSYKQPQETQYF. The CDR3 DNA sequence: TGTGCCAGCAGTTATAAGCAGCCCCAAGAGACCCAGTACTTC.

This clonotype came up a few times. The V and J genes are TRBV3-1 and TRBJ2-7; 8 nucleotides agree with TRBD1. Germline assignment: CDR1 LGHDT and CDR2 YNNKEL (reference sequence). The CDR3 spans 14 residues. Losses at the gene ends were 4 bases for V and 2 bases for J; bases not matched to a gene: 4. The CDR3 DNA is TGTGCCAGCAGCCTTAGGACAGGGACCTACGAGCAGTACTTC. This encodes CASSLRTGTYEQYF.

This clonotype was seen only a few times. The V and J genes are TRBV4-3 and TRBJ1-3; possible D gene TRBD1, 6 bases. CDR1 is LGHNA and CDR2 is YSLEER in the germline V gene. The CDR3 is 16 amino acids. Deletions cut 0 bases from V and 3 bases from J, with 12 bases between. The CDR3 is CASSQDPGANGNTIYF. CDR3 bases: TGCGCCAGCAGCCAAGACCCAGGGGCGAATGGAAACACCATATATTTT.

This clonotype was observed many times. This chain links TRBV21-1 with TRBJ2-1; the D call TRBD1 from the table was never checked on the DNA. TRBV21-1 is tagged as a pseudogene. CDR3 length equals 19 residues. The CDR3 protein is CASSKALYGGPTCYNEQFF. Written as DNA, the CDR3 is TGTGCCAGCAGCAAAGCGCTGTACGGGGGGCCTACTTGCTACAATGAGCAGTTCTTC.

This chain links TRBV5-5 with TRBJ2-5; tentatively, D is TRBD1 or TRBD2 (5 bases each). Trimming shortened V by 0 bases and J by 5 bases, and 11 bases separated the two germline ends. Germline assignment: CDR1 SGHKS and CDR2 YYEKEE (reference sequence). The CDR3 covers 14 residues. The CDR3 protein is CASSLAHGDETQYF. CDR3 in DNA: TGTGCCAGCAGCTTGGCTCATGGGGACGAGACCCAGTACTTC.

This clonotype has at least ten counts. The chain uses TRBV27 and TRBJ1-2; D unclear. The germline CDR1 and CDR2 sequences are MNHEY and SMNVEV (reference sequence). The CDR3 has 17 amino acids. The germline V and J ends were trimmed by 2 bases and 4 bases, with 20 bases remaining between them. This CDR3 is CASSLRAPGWGFYGYTF. The DNA of the CDR3 is TGTGCCAGCAGTTTAAGGGCCCCAGGTTGGGGATTCTATGGCTACACCTTC.

V and J are TRBV9 and TRBJ2-7; 9 positions match TRBD1. Germline V gives CDR1 SGDLS, CDR2 YYNGEE. The CDR3 extends over 14 amino acids. The trim removed 3 bases at V and 2 bases at J, leaving 3 bases unmatched. This chain's CDR3 is CASSARDRAYEQYF. The CDR3 DNA reads as TGTGCCAGCAGCGCTCGGGACAGGGCCTACGAGCAGTACTTC.

Ten or more counts support this clonotype. The chain links TRBV14 to TRBJ2-7; the D is unclear. Germline V gene lookup returns CDR1 SGHDN and CDR2 FVKESK. The CDR3 extends over 11 amino acids. V gave up 6 bases and J gave up 4 bases, with 7 bases separating them. Here the CDR3 reads CASRAEYEQYF. The DNA of the CDR3 is TGTGCCAGCAGGGCAGAATACGAGCAGTACTTC.

The chain couples TRBV27 to TRBJ1-4; D ambiguous. The CDR3 covers 13 residues. CDR1 MNHEY and CDR2 SMNVEV come from the germline V gene (reference sequence). V was trimmed by 5 bases and J by 5 bases, leaving 9 bases between them. CDR3 bases: TGTGCCAGCAGTACCATGCGGAATGAAAAACTGTTTTTT. Protein product: CASSTMRNEKLFF.

The chain employs TRBV4-3 and TRBJ2-7; 9 bases line up with TRBD1. The CDR3 sequence is 16 residues long. Germline CDR1 LGHNA, CDR2 YSLEER. V lost 1 base, J lost 4 bases, and 8 bases stayed unmatched. In DNA, the CDR3 is TGCGCCAGCAGCCAAGGAAAGGGACAGGGAGGGTACGAGCAGTACTTC. It encodes CASSQGKGQGGYEQYF.

The sample holds many counts of this clonotype. The J gene is TRBJ2-1, the V gene TRBV5-1; 9 bases fit TRBD1. Germline lookup yields CDR1 SGHRS and CDR2 YFSETQ. The CDR3 is made up of 15 amino acids. V lost 4 bases and J lost 5; bases outside the gene matches: 7. The CDR3 here is CASSQGQGDNNEQFF. CDR3 sequence (DNA): TGCGCCAGCAGCCAGGGACAGGGAGATAACAATGAGCAGTTCTTC.

This clonotype was seen only a few times. The CDR3, as DNA: TGTGCCAGCAGTTACCAGGGCATCCCAGATACGCAGTATTTT. Its translation: CASSYQGIPDTQYF. This chain links TRBV28 with TRBJ2-3; maybe TRBD1 (5 bases). CDR3 size: 14 residues. CDR1 is MDHEN and CDR2 is SYDVKM in the germline V gene. With 4 bases removed from V and 4 bases from J, the gap between germline ends came to 12 bases. The whole variable domain, filled in from reference TRBV28 and TRBJ2-3, reads DVKVTQSSRYLVKRTGEKVFLECVQDMDHENMFWYRQDPGLGLRLIYFSYDVKMKEKGDIPEGYSVSREKKERFSLILESASTNQTSMYLCASSYQGIPDTQYFGPGTRLTVL.

This clonotype was counted between two and nine times. The V gene is TRBV10-3, the J gene TRBJ2-1; possible D gene TRBD2, 6 bases. In germline, CDR1 is ENHRY, CDR2 SYGVKD. CDR3 length equals 15 residues. V was cut by 0 bases and J by 9 bases, with 15 bases left in between. CDR3 sequence: CAISESEGMSGEQFF. CDR3 bases: TGTGCCATCAGTGAGTCGGAGGGTATGTCGGGTGAGCAGTTCTTC.

Of note for this clonotype: Given a much more abundant clone one base away, this may be a read error. V and J are TRBV4-3 and TRBJ2-1, with 12 bases fitting TRBD2. Germline V gene sequence: CDR1 LGHNA, CDR2 YSLEER. This CDR3 has 16 residues. Here the CDR3 DNA reads TGCGTCAGCAGCCAAGATACTAGCGGGGGGTACAATGAGCAGTTCTTC. As protein: CVSSQDTSGGYNEQFF.

This clonotype was detected a few times. The chain employs TRBV7-2 and TRBJ2-3; tentatively, D is TRBD1 or TRBD2 (5 bases each). CDR1 is SGHTA, CDR2 FQGNSA, per germline. The V and J ends lost 8 bases and 0 bases respectively, with 15 bases between them. The CDR3 covers 15 residues. The CDR3 spells CASSPEGISTDTQYF. The CDR3 DNA reads TGTGCCAGCTCCCCCGAGGGGATTAGCACAGATACGCAGTATTTT. The full variable domain, rest sourced from reference TRBV7-2 and TRBJ2-3, is GAGVSQSPSNKVTEKGKDVELRCDPISGHTALYWYRQSLGQGLEFLIYFQGNSAPDKSGLPSDRFSAERTGGSVSTLTIQRTQQEDSAVYLCASSPEGISTDTQYFGPGTRLTVL.

Points on this clonotype: Compared with germline, one end of the junction differs, possibly owing to a read error. The chain recombines TRBV5-4 with TRBJ2-2, with TRBD2 as a possible D gene (5 bases). Germline V gene lookup returns CDR1 SGHNT and CDR2 YYREEE (reference sequence). The CDR3 contains 12 residues. The CDR3 spells CASSLNTGELVF. In DNA form, the CDR3 reads TGTGCCAGCAGCCTTAACACCGGGGAGCTGGTTTTT.

V is TRBV19 and J is TRBJ2-1; D gene uncertain. Germline assignment: CDR1 LNHDA and CDR2 SQIVND (reference sequence). The V end lost 4 bases, the J end lost 0 bases, and 10 bases lay between the germline ends. This CDR3 is built from 15 residues. The CDR3 region has the DNA TGTGCCAGTAGTAAGACGGGCCCCTCCTACAATGAGCAGTTCTTC. Translation: CASSKTGPSYNEQFF.

This clonotype was detected a few times. The chain uses TRBV20-1 and TRBJ2-3; weak D call: TRBD2 (5 bases). Trimming removed 3 bases from V and 0 bases from J, with 13 bases in between. This CDR3 region has 15 residues. From germline, CDR1 is DFQATT and CDR2 SNEGSKA (reference sequence). This chain's CDR3 is CSARSSRGSTDTQYF. CDR3 nucleotide sequence: TGCAGTGCTAGGTCGTCGCGCGGGAGCACAGATACGCAGTATTTT.

This clonotype was seen a handful of times. The chain couples TRBV28 to TRBJ2-4; 9 bases fit TRBD2. Trimming cost V 4 bases and J 7 bases; bases outside gene matches: 11. The CDR3 extends over 16 amino acids. The germline CDR1 and CDR2 sequences are MDHEN and SYDVKM. The CDR3 is CASSSSGTLSVNIQYF. The CDR3 bases are TGTGCCAGCAGTTCTAGCGGGACTCTTTCCGTCAACATTCAGTACTTC.

This clonotype was counted many times. This rearrangement joins TRBV28 to TRBJ1-2; D gene ambiguous. V was pared by 3 bases and J by 2 bases, with 16 bases between. CDR1 and CDR2 (germline): MDHEN, SYDVKM. This CDR3 spans 16 amino acids. The chain's CDR3 is CASSFLETARNYGYTF. The CDR3 nucleotides read TGTGCCAGCAGTTTCTTAGAGACGGCTCGCAACTATGGCTACACCTTC.

This clonotype was picked up many times. The chain couples TRBV11-2 to TRBJ2-1; D is ambiguous. Trimming removed 2 bases from V and 0 bases from J, with 14 bases in between. This CDR3 is 17 amino acids long. Per germline, CDR1 SGHAT and CDR2 FQNNGV. The CDR3 bases are TGTGCCAGCAGCTTAAGTCTCCGGCAGTCCTCCTACAATGAGCAGTTCTTC. Translated, it gives CASSLSLRQSSYNEQFF.

The J gene is TRBJ2-1, the V gene TRBV6-2 or TRBV6-3; the match to TRBD2 covers 13 bases. Trimming took 2 bases from V and 6 from J; bases not matched to a gene: 4. CDR3 size: 16 residues. Looked up from germline, CDR1 is MNHEY and CDR2 is SVGEGT. CDR3 loop: CASSYRRTSGGNEQFF. The DNA for the CDR3 is TGTGCCAGCAGTTACCGTCGGACTAGCGGGGGCAATGAGCAGTTCTTC.